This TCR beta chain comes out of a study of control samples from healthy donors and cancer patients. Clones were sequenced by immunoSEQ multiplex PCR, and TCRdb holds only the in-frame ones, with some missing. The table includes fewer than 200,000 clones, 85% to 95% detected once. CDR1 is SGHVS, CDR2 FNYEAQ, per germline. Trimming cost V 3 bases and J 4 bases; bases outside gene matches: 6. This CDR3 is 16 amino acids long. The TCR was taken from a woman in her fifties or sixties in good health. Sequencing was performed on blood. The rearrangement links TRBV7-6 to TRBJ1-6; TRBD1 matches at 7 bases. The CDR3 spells CASSFGRGPYNSPLHF. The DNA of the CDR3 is TGTGCCAGCAGCTTCGGGAGGGGGCCTTATAATTCACCCCTCCACTTT.